These 25 T cell receptor beta chains were all obtained from the same sample, sequenced in a study of control samples from healthy donors and cancer patients. TCRdb keeps only in-frame clones here, not all; method: immunoSEQ multiplex PCR. The repertoire holds approximately 130,000 clones, with roughly 90% as singletons. The sequencing sample was made of blood. The receptors originated from a man aged 50-60 years in good health.

The rearrangement joins TRBV5-1 to TRBJ2-2; 12 bases are shared with TRBD2. Germline CDR1 and CDR2: SGHRS and YFSETQ. The CDR3 is 15 amino acids. J lost 6 bases, V lost 4 bases, and 4 bases had no gene match. DNA of the CDR3: TGCGCCAGCAGCCAGACTAGCGGGGGCCCCGGGGAGCTGTTTTTT. Translating it yields CASSQTSGGPGELFF.

The V call is TRBV7-2, the J call TRBJ2-7; D ambiguous. The CDR3 consists of 15 residues. The V and J ends lost 1 base and 1 base respectively, with 11 bases between them. Per germline, CDR1 SGHTA and CDR2 FQGNSA. CDR3 nucleotide sequence: TGTGCCAGCAGCTTAGAACTTGCGTGGTCCTACGAGCAGTACTTC. Its translation is CASSLELAWSYEQYF. Filled out from reference TRBV7-2 and TRBJ2-7, the complete variable domain reads GAGVSQSPSNKVTEKGKDVELRCDPISGHTALYWYRQSLGQGLEFLIYFQGNSAPDKSGLPSDRFSAERTGGSVSTLTIQRTQQEDSAVYLCASSLELAWSYEQYFGPGTRLTVT.

The rearrangement links TRBV11-2 to TRBJ1-2, with 12 bases lining up with TRBD1. This CDR3 comprises 17 residues. The germline V gene has CDR1 SGHAT and CDR2 FQNNGV. The J segment lost 4 bases and the V segment lost 4 bases, leaving 10 bases of the junction unmatched. Here the CDR3 reads CASSYLGTGGPPYGYTF. The CDR3 coding sequence is TGTGCCAGCAGCTACTTAGGGACAGGGGGCCCTCCCTATGGCTACACCTTC.

The chain has TRBV5-1 and TRBJ2-3, with 9 bases fitting TRBD2. The junction had 11 bases not matched to a gene; V was cut back by 3 bases and J by 0 bases. This CDR3 region has 18 residues. Germline V gene lookup returns CDR1 SGHRS and CDR2 YFSETQ. The CDR3 region is CASSSLAGGRASTDTQYF. CDR3 nucleotides: TGCGCCAGCAGCTCCCTGGCGGGGGGGCGTGCTAGCACAGATACGCAGTATTTT. Variable domain in full (rest from reference TRBV5-1 and TRBJ2-3): KAGVTQTPRYLIKTRGQQVTLSCSPISGHRSVSWYQQTPGQGLQFLFEYFSETQRNKGNFPGRFSGRQFSNSRSEMNVSTLELGDSALYLCASSSLAGGRASTDTQYFGPGTRLTVL.

The CDR3 reads CASSLDPLTGNTIYF. The CDR3 DNA follows: TGCGCCAGCAGCTTGGACCCGCTCACTGGAAACACCATATATTTT. J is TRBJ1-3 and V is TRBV5-1; D gene ambiguous. Trimming removed 0 bases from V and 2 bases from J, with 9 bases in between. The CDR3 spans 15 residues. Germline V CDR1 and CDR2: SGHRS, YFSETQ.

This clone is a singleton in its sample. The rearrangement uses TRBV7-9 and TRBJ2-3; 7 bases line up with TRBD2. Germline trimming cut 4 bases from V and 2 bases from J; bases unmatched to any gene: 9. The CDR3 is 16 amino acids. Germline CDR1 reads SEHNR; CDR2 reads FQNEAQ (reference sequence). The CDR3 spells CASSSSTSFPTDTQYF. The CDR3 coding sequence is TGTGCCAGCAGCTCCTCGACTAGCTTTCCCACAGATACGCAGTATTTT.

The gene calls are TRBV7-8 and TRBJ2-7, with a weak D call TRBD2 (7 bases). The germline V gene encodes CDR1 SGHVS and CDR2 FQNEAQ. The CDR3 runs to 15 residues. V lost 0 bases and J lost 0, with 9 bases in between. The CDR3, as DNA: TGTGCCAGCAGCTTAGCCGGGGGGCCCTCCTACGAGCAGTACTTC. Translated: CASSLAGGPSYEQYF.

The V and J genes are TRBV7-2 and TRBJ1-2; TRBD1 agrees at 8 bases. Unmatched junction bases numbered 5, after V lost 5 bases and J lost 3 bases. CDR1 is SGHTA, CDR2 FQGNSA, per germline. The CDR3 loop spans 14 amino acids. CDR3 nucleotide sequence: TGTGCCAGCAGCGCACAGGGGGAGCACTATGGCTACACCTTC. Its protein product is CASSAQGEHYGYTF.

The gene calls are TRBV7-2 and TRBJ2-2; no clear D. The CDR3 contains 14 residues. Trimming pared 5 bases from V and 7 bases from J, leaving 14 bases between. Germline V gene lookup returns CDR1 SGHTA and CDR2 FQGNSA. The CDR3 here is CASSPRHLFGELFF. CDR3 bases: TGTGCCAGCAGCCCCCGACACCTCTTCGGGGAGCTGTTTTTT.

The chain combines TRBV12-3 or TRBV12-4 with TRBJ2-3; D is unresolved. The CDR3 contains 13 residues. V lost 2 bases and J 4 bases, leaving 7 bases between the germline ends. The DNA for the CDR3 is TGTGCCAGCAGTTTACGGAGAGCAGATACGCAGTATTTT. Protein sequence: CASSLRRADTQYF.

The chain couples TRBV5-1 to TRBJ2-7; D may be TRBD1 (5 bases). There are 12 residues in the CDR3. V was shortened by 0 bases and J by 12 bases, with 13 bases between the two germline ends. The germline gives CDR1 SGHRS, CDR2 YFSETQ. The CDR3 DNA reads TGCGCCAGCAGCTTGGAAGGACACCTGCCGTACTTC. Protein sequence: CASSLEGHLPYF. Using reference TRBV5-1 and TRBJ2-7 for the parts outside the CDR3, the full variable domain is KAGVTQTPRYLIKTRGQQVTLSCSPISGHRSVSWYQQTPGQGLQFLFEYFSETQRNKGNFPGRFSGRQFSNSRSEMNVSTLELGDSALYLCASSLEGHLPYFGPGTRLTVT.

The chain recombines TRBV6-2 or TRBV6-3 with TRBJ1-1; 9 bases agree with TRBD1. V dropped 7 bases and J dropped 3; count of bases not matched to a gene: 9. CDR3 length: 15 residues. Germline V gives CDR1 MNHEY, CDR2 SVGEGT. The CDR3 spells CASTFSRDRDTEAFF. CDR3 coding DNA: TGTGCCAGCACTTTCTCCCGGGACAGGGACACTGAAGCTTTCTTT.

This clone was detected many times. V and J are TRBV5-1 and TRBJ1-3; D perhaps matches TRBD1 (6 bases). Germline V gives CDR1 SGHRS, CDR2 YFSETQ. Trimming pared 6 bases from V and 0 bases from J, leaving 13 bases between. The CDR3 length is 15 residues. CDR3 in DNA: TGCGCCAGCACACCAACAGGGAGCTCTGGAAACACCATATATTTT. Protein sequence: CASTPTGSSGNTIYF.

This rearrangement joins TRBV19 to TRBJ2-2, with 14 bases aligning to TRBD2. V shed 9 bases, J shed 1 base, and the junction held 4 bases outside the gene matches. This CDR3 comprises 16 residues. Germline CDR1 is LNHDA and CDR2 is SQIVND (reference sequence). The CDR3 sequence is CASLGLAGGNTGELFF. The CDR3 bases are TGTGCCAGCCTTGGACTAGCGGGGGGGAACACCGGGGAGCTGTTTTTT.

This rearrangement joins TRBV11-2 to TRBJ1-1; possible D gene TRBD1, 6 bases. Trimming shortened V by 6 bases and J by 4 bases, and 12 bases separated the two germline ends. This CDR3 comprises 13 residues. Germline loops: CDR1 SGHAT, CDR2 FQNNGV. The CDR3 DNA sequence: TGTGCCAGCAGTCAACAAGGGGGCACTGAAGCTTTCTTT. It encodes CASSQQGGTEAFF. The whole variable domain, remainder taken from reference TRBV11-2 and TRBJ1-1, is EAGVAQSPRYKIIEKRQSVAFWCNPISGHATLYWYQQILGQGPKLLIQFQNNGVVDDSQLPKDRFSAERLKGVDSTLKIQPAKLEDSAVYLCASSQQGGTEAFFGQGTRLTVV.

This clone was recorded only once. The chain combines TRBV12-3 or TRBV12-4 with TRBJ1-1; D unresolved. The length of the CDR3 is 13 residues. V lost 3 bases and J 5 bases, leaving 10 bases between the germline ends. The CDR3 loop reads CASSFRLETEAFF. The CDR3, as DNA: TGTGCCAGCAGTTTCAGGTTGGAAACTGAAGCTTTCTTT.

The chain combines TRBV5-6 with TRBJ2-7; D perhaps matches TRBD1 (5 bases). V lost 1 base and J 3 bases, leaving 11 bases between the germline ends. The CDR3 consists of 14 residues. Germline assignment: CDR1 SGHDT and CDR2 YYEEEE. CDR3 protein: CASSLFGAGYEQYF. CDR3 DNA sequence: TGTGCCAGCAGCTTGTTTGGGGCAGGCTACGAGCAGTACTTC. Combining the CDR3 with reference TRBV5-6 and TRBJ2-7 gives the whole variable domain DAGVTQSPTHLIKTRGQQVTLRCSPKSGHDTVSWYQQALGQGPQFIFQYYEEEERQRGNFPDRFSGHQFPNYSSELNVNALLLGDSALYLCASSLFGAGYEQYFGPGTRLTVT.

The chain joins TRBV3-1 (or the pseudogene TRBV3-2) to TRBJ1-4; D is perhaps TRBD1 (5 bases). Trimming removed 4 bases at V and 5 bases at J, with 14 bases between. The CDR3 is 15 residues long. Germline values: CDR1 LGHDT, CDR2 YNNKEL (reference sequence). The CDR3 loop reads CASSRLRDANEKLFF. CDR3 nucleotides: TGTGCCAGCAGCCGTCTCCGGGACGCGAATGAAAAACTGTTTTTT.

This rearrangement joins TRBV5-1 to TRBJ2-3, with D unresolved. This CDR3 comprises 15 residues. V was shortened by 1 base and J by 0 bases, with 9 bases between the two germline ends. The germline V gene has CDR1 SGHRS and CDR2 YFSETQ. CDR3 bases: TGCGCCAGCAGCTTGACCGTGGTTAGCACAGATACGCAGTATTTT. Its translation: CASSLTVVSTDTQYF.

The chain recombines TRBV6-5 with TRBJ1-1, with D tentatively TRBD1 (5 bases). Germline CDR1 and CDR2: MNHEY and SVGAGI. V lost 2 bases and J 4 bases, leaving 14 bases between the germline ends. The CDR3 sequence is 15 residues long. CDR3: CASSYTRGGGTEAFF. CDR3 DNA sequence: TGTGCCAGCAGTTACACCCGCGGGGGGGGCACTGAAGCTTTCTTT.

The chain links TRBV27 to TRBJ1-1; D may be TRBD1 (5 bases). This CDR3 comprises 12 residues. Germline V gene data show CDR1 as MNHEY and CDR2 as SMNVEV (reference sequence). Trimming stripped 5 bases from V and 7 bases from J, with 11 bases between. The CDR3, as DNA: TGTGCCAGCAGTGCGAGGACAAATGAAGCTTTCTTT. Translated, it gives CASSARTNEAFF.

V usage is TRBV7-6 and J usage is TRBJ2-1, with 7 bases identical to TRBD1. The germline V gene encodes CDR1 SGHVS and CDR2 FNYEAQ. The ends lost 1 base at V and 9 bases at J; junction bases unmatched: 9. This CDR3 region has 15 residues. In DNA, the CDR3 is TGTGCCAGCAGCTTAGGCCGACAGGGTACTGGTGAGCAGTTCTTC. Its protein is CASSLGRQGTGEQFF.

The genes are TRBV3-1 (or the pseudogene TRBV3-2) and TRBJ1-1; no clear D. Per the germline V gene, CDR1 is LGHDT and CDR2 is YNNKEL (reference sequence). There are 15 residues in the CDR3. V shed 4 bases and J shed 3 bases, with 15 bases lying between them. CDR3 sequence reads: CASSPSAGGHTEAFF. The CDR3 bases are TGTGCCAGCAGCCCCTCAGCGGGAGGGCACACTGAAGCTTTCTTT.

The V and J genes are TRBV30 and TRBJ1-6, with a possible D match to TRBD1 (5 bases). The CDR3 runs 14 residues. Trimming removed 4 bases from V and 4 bases from J, with 11 bases in between. Germline CDR1 is GTSNPN and CDR2 is SVGIG (reference sequence). The CDR3, as DNA: TGTGCCTGGAATTGGCAGGGATATAATTCACCCCTCCACTTT. It codes for CAWNWQGYNSPLHF.

The J gene is TRBJ1-2, the V gene TRBV24-1; 11 bases are shared with TRBD1. This CDR3 has 15 amino acids. Trimming at V came to 2 bases and at J to 4 bases, leaving 2 bases not matched to a gene. Germline V lookup: CDR1 KGHDR, CDR2 SFDVKD. The CDR3 spells CATSDWTGGGYGYTF. CDR3 DNA sequence: TGTGCCACCAGTGATTGGACAGGGGGCGGCTATGGCTACACCTTC.